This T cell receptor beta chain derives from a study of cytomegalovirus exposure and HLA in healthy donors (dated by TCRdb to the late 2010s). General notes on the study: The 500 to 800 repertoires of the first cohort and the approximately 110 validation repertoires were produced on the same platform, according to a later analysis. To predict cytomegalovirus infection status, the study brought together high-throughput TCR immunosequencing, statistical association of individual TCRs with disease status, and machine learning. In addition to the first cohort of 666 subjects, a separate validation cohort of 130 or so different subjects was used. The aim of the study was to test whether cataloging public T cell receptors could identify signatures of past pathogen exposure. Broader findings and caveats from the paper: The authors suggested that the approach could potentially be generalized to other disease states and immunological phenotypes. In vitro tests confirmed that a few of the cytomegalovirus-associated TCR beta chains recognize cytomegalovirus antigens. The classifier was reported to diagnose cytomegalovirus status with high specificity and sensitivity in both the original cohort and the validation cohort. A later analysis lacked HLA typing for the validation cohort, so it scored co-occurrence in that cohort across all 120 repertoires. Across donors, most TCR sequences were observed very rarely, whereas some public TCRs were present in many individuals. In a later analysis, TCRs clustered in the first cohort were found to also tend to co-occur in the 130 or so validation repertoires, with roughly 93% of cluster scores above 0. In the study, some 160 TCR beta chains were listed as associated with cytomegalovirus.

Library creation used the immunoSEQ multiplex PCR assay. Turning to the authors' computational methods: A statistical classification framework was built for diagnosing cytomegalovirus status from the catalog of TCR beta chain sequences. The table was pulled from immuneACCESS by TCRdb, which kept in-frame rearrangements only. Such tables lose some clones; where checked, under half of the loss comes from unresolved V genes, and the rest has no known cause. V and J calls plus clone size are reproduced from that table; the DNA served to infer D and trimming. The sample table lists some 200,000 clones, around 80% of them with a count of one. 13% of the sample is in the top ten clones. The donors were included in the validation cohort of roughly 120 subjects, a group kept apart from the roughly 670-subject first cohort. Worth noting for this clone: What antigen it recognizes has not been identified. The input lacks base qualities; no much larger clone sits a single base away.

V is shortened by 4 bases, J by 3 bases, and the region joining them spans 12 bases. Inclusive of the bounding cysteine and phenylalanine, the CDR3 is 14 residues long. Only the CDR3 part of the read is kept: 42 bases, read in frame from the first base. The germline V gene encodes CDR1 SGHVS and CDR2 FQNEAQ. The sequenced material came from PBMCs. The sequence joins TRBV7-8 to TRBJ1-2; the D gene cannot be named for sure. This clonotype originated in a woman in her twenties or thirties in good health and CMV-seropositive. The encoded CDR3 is CASSSAGRHYGYTF. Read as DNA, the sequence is TGTGCCAGCAGCTCGGCAGGAAGGCACTATGGCTACACCTTC.